The clone carrying this TCR beta chain was picked up a small number of times. The sample is drawn from a study of early T cells in non-severe SARS-CoV-2 infection. TCRdb re-analysed the 5' RACE reads in MiXCR, keeping a single row per CDR3 protein. The data show roughly 58,000 distinct CDR3 sequences, 6.2% seen once. The CDR3 sequence is 12 residues long. Germline CDR1 is ENHRY and CDR2 is SYGVKD. With V trimmed by 6 bases and J by 3 bases, 2 bases remained unmatched. V and J are TRBV10-3 and TRBJ2-7; TRBD1 matches 7 bases. The source is an adult who was a healthcare worker with PCR-confirmed SARS-CoV-2 infection or an uninfected control (not recorded which). Sequenced sample: whole blood. DNA of the CDR3: TGTGCCATCAGCGGGACAGACTACGAGCAGTACTTC. The encoded protein is CAISGTDYEQYF.